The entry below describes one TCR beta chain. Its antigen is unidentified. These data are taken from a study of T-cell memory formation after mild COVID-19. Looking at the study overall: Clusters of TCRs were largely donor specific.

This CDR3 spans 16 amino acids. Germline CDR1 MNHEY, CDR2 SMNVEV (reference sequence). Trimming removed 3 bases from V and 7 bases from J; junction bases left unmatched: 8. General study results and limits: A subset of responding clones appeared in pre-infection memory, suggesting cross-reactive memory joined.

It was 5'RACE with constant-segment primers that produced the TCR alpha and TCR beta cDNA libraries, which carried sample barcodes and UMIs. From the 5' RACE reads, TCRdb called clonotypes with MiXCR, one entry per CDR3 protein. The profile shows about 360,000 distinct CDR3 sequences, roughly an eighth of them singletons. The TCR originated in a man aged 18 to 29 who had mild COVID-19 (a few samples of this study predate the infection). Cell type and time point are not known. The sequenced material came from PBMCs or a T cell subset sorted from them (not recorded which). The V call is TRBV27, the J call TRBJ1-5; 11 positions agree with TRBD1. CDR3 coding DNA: TGTGCCAGCAGTTTGTCCGGGACAGGGGGTGGCCAGCCCCAGCATTTT. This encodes CASSLSGTGGGQPQHF.